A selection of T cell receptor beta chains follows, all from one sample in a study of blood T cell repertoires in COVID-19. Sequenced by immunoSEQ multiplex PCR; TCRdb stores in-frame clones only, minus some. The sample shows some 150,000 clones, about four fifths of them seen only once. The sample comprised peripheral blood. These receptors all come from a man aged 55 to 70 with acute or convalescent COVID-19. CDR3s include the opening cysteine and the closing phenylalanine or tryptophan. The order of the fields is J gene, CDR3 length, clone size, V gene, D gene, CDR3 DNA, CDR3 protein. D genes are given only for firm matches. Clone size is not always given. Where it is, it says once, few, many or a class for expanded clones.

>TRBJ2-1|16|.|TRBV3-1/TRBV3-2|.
TGTGCCAGCAGCCAAGATACTCTCCTCTCCTACAATGAGCAGTTCTTC
CASSQDTLLSYNEQFF
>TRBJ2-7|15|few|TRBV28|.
TGTGCCAGCAGTTTAACAGCGGACCTCTCCTACGAGCAGTACTTC
CASSLTADLSYEQYF
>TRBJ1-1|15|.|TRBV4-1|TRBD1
TGCGCCAGCAGCCCCGGGACAGGGGATACGTGGGGAGCTTTCTTT
CASSPGTGDTWGAFF
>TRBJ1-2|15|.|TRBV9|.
TGTGCCAGCAGCCACATAGGAGGGAACACCTATGGCTACACCTTC
CASSHIGGNTYGYTF
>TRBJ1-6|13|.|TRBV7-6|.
TGTGCCAGCAGCCCAGGACAGAATTCACCCCTCCACTTT
CASSPGQNSPLHF
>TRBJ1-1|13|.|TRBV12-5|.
TGTGCTAGTGGCTCGGAGCCGGGGACTGAAGCTTTCTTT
CASGSEPGTEAFF
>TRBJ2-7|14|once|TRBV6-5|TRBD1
TGTGCCAGCAGTAGAGGACAGGTTTTGAACGAGCAGTACTTC
CASSRGQVLNEQYF
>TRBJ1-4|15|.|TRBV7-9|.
TGTGCCAGCAGCCTCTTGACAGGCTTTAATGAAAAACTGTTTTTT
CASSLLTGFNEKLFF
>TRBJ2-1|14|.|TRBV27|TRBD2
TGTGCCAGCCGAAAGCGGGAGGGTTTGGGTGAGCAGTTCTTC
CASRKREGLGEQFF
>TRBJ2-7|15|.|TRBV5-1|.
TGCGCCAGCAGCTTGGCAGGGGGGCGATCCTACGAGCAGTACTTC
CASSLAGGRSYEQYF